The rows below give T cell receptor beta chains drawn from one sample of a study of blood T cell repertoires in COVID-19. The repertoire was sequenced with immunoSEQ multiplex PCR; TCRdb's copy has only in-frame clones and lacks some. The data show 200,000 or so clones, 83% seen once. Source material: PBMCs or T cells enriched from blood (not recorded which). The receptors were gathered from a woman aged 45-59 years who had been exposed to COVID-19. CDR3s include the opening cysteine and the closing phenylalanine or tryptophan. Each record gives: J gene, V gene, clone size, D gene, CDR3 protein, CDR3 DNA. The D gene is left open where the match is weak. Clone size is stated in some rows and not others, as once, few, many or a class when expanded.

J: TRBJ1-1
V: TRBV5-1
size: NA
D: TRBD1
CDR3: CASSQPGQRRVEAFF
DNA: TGCGCCAGCAGCCAACCGGGACAGAGACGCGTTGAAGCTTTCTTT

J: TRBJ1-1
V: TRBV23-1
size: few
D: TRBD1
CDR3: CASSHCGTGVNTEAFF
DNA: TGCGCCAGCAGTCATTGCGGGACAGGGGTTAACACTGAAGCTTTCTTT

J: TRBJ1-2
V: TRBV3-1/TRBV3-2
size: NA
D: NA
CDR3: CASATTRGLGGYTF
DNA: TGTGCCAGCGCTACGACTAGGGGTTTAGGTGGCTACACCTTC

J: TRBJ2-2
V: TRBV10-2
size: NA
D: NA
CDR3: CASSDGGGELFF
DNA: TGCGCCAGCAGTGACGGGGGTGGGGAGCTGTTTTTT

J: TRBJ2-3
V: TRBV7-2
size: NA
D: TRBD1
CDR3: CASSLLPTGTTDTQYF
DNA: TGTGCCAGCAGCTTACTCCCGACAGGGACCACAGATACGCAGTATTTT

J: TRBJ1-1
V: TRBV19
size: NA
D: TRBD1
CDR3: CASSSTGAVFRNTEAFF
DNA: TGTGCCAGTAGTTCGACAGGGGCGGTTTTTCGGAACACTGAAGCTTTCTTT

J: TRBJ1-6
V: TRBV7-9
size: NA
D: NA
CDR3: CASRTDSENSPLHF
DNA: TGTGCCAGCAGAACGGACAGCGAGAATTCACCCCTCCACTTT

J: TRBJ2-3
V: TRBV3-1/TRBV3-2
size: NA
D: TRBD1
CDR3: CASSQGPTGIGTDTQYF
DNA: TGTGCCAGCAGCCAAGGCCCGACAGGGATCGGGACAGATACGCAGTATTTT

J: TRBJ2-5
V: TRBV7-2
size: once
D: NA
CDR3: CASSLSSVGQYF
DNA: TGTGCCAGCAGCTTATCGAGCGTCGGCCAGTACTTC

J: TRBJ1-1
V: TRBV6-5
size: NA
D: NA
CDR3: CASSQSAIGFIEAFF
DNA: TGTGCCAGCAGCCAATCAGCTATCGGGTTCATTGAAGCTTTCTTT

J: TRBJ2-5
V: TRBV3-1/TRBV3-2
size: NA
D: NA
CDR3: CASSHGLGGTQETQYF
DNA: TGTGCCAGCAGCCACGGCCTTGGAGGGACCCAAGAGACCCAGTACTTC

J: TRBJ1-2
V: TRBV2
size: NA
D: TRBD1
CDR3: CASSERTGVPYGYTF
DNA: TGTGCCAGCAGTGAAAGGACAGGGGTCCCCTATGGCTACACCTTC

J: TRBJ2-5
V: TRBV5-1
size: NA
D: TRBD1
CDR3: CASSLQGPQETQYF
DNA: TGCGCCAGCAGCCTACAGGGGCCTCAAGAGACCCAGTACTTC

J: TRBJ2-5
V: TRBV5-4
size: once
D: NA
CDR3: CASSLGQAQETQYF
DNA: TGTGCCAGCAGCTTGGGGCAGGCCCAAGAGACCCAGTACTTC

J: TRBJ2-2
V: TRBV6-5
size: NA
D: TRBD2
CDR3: CASVAGGRTGELFF
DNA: TGTGCCAGCGTGGCGGGGGGTCGCACCGGGGAGCTGTTTTTT

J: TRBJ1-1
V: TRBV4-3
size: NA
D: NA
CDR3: CASSQDRGQTAFF
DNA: TGCGCCAGCAGCCAAGATAGAGGACAAACAGCTTTCTTT

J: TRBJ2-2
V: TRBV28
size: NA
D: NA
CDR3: CASSSAGGPHTGELFF
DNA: TGTGCCAGCAGTTCCGCCGGGGGGCCTCACACCGGGGAGCTGTTTTTT

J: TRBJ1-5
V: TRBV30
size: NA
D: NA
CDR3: CAWSRGEGQPQHF
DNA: TGTGCCTGGAGTAGAGGGGAGGGTCAGCCCCAGCATTTT

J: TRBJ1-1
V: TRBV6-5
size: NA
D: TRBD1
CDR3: CASRATGDTEAFF
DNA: TGTGCCAGCAGGGCGACAGGGGACACTGAAGCTTTCTTT

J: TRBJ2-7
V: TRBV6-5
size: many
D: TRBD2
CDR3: CASSTSGGHYEQYF
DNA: TGTGCCAGCAGTACTAGCGGGGGACACTACGAGCAGTACTTC

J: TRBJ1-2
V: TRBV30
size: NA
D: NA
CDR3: CAWSQLGAGYGYTF
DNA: TGTGCCTGGAGCCAACTTGGGGCAGGCTATGGCTACACCTTC

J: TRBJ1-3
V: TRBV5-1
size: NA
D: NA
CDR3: CASSLEWFGGAGNTIYF
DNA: TGCGCCAGCAGCTTGGAGTGGTTCGGGGGAGCTGGAAACACCATATATTTT

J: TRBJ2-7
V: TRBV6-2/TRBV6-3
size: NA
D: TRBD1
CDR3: CASSSWDSSYEQYF
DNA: TGTGCCAGCAGCTCATGGGACAGCTCCTACGAGCAGTACTTC

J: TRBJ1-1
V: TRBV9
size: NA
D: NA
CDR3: CASSVAHSVSTEAFF
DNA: TGTGCCAGCAGCGTAGCGCATAGCGTTTCCACTGAAGCTTTCTTT

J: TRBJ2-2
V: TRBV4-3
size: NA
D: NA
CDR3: CASSQDGTGELFF
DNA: TGCGCCAGCAGCCAAGACGGCACCGGGGAGCTGTTTTTT

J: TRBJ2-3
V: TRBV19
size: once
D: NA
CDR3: CASGNGRGGDTQYF
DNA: TGTGCCAGTGGGAACGGGCGGGGCGGAGATACGCAGTATTTT

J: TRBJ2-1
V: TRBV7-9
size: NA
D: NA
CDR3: CASSTPADSYNEQFF
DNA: TGTGCCAGCAGCACACCCGCCGACAGTTACAATGAGCAGTTCTTC

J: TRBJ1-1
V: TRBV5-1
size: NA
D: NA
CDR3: CASSLTGPGTEAFF
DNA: TGCGCCAGCAGCTTGACAGGGCCGGGGACTGAAGCTTTCTTT

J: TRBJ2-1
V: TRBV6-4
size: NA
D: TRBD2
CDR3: CASSGGGAADEQFF
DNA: TGTGCCAGCAGTGGCGGGGGGGCCGCGGATGAGCAGTTCTTC

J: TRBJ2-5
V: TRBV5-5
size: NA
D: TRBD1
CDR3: CASSLGQARQETQYF
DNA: TGTGCCAGCAGCCTCGGACAGGCACGACAAGAGACCCAGTACTTC

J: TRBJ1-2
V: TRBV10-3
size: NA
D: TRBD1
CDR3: CAINLQGNGYTF
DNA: TGTGCCATCAATCTACAGGGGAATGGCTACACCTTC

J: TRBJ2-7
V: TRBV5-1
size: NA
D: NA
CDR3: CASSRAEGFSYEQYF
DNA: TGCGCCAGCAGCCGGGCCGAGGGTTTCTCCTACGAGCAGTACTTC

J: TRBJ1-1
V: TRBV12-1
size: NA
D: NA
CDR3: CASSFATGTHTEAFF
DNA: NA

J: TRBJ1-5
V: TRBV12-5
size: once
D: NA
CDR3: CASATAGPPTPQHF
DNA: TGTGCTAGTGCCACGGCGGGGCCCCCGACGCCCCAGCATTTT

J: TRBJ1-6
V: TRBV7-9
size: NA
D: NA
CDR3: CASRRGGWDSPLHF
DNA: TGTGCCAGCAGGCGGGGGGGATGGGATTCACCCCTCCACTTT

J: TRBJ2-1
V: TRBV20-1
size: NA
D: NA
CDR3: CSAIERNEQFF
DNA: TGCAGTGCTATAGAGCGGAATGAGCAGTTCTTC

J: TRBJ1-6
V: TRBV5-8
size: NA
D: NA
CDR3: CASSLSLADYNSPLHF
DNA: TGTGCCAGCAGCTTGTCACTCGCGGACTATAATTCACCCCTCCACTTT

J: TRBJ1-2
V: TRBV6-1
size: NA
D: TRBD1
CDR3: CASSEFSVVTGDGYTF
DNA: TGTGCCAGCAGTGAATTCTCTGTGGTCACAGGGGACGGCTACACCTTC

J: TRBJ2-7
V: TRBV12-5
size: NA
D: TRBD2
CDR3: CASGLTSGGSEQYF
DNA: TGTGCTAGTGGTTTGACTAGCGGGGGGTCGGAGCAGTACTTC

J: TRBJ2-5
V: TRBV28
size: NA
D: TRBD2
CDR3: CASSFPVGRGGQETQYF
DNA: TGTGCCAGCAGTTTCCCCGTCGGGCGGGGGGGCCAAGAGACCCAGTACTTC

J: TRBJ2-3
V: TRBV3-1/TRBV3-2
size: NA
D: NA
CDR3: CASSQDIAWGADTQYF
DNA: TGTGCCAGCAGCCAAGATATCGCGTGGGGCGCAGATACGCAGTATTTT

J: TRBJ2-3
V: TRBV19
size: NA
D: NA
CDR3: CASSIRASGRADTQYF
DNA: TGTGCCAGTAGTATACGAGCGTCGGGAAGGGCGGATACGCAGTATTTT

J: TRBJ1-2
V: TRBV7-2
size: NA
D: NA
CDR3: CASSLYNSQRGYGYTF
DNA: TGTGCCAGCAGCCTCTACAATTCCCAGCGGGGCTATGGCTACACCTTC

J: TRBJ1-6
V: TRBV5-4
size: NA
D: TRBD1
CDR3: CASSLTPTGGFHSPLHF
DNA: TGTGCCAGCAGCTTGACCCCGACAGGGGGGTTCCATTCACCCCTCCACTTT

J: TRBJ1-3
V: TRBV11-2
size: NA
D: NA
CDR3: CASSLGAGGRSGNTIYF
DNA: TGTGCCAGCAGCTTAGGGGCCGGGGGGCGATCTGGAAACACCATATATTTT

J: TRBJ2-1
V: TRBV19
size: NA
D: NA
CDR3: CASSIAKKLDYNEQFF
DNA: TGTGCCAGTAGTATAGCAAAGAAGCTTGACTACAATGAGCAGTTCTTC

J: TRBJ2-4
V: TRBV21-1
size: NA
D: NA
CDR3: CASSRVTGKNIQYF
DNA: TGTGCCAGCAGCAGGGTCACAGGGAAAAACATTCAGTACTTC

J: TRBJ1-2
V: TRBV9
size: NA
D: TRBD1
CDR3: CASSVVAGGTDGYTF
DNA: TGTGCCAGCAGCGTAGTGGCAGGGGGGACGGATGGCTACACCTTC

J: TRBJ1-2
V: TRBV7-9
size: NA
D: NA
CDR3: CASSLEGQPYGYTF
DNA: TGTGCCAGCAGCTTAGAAGGACAGCCCTATGGCTACACCTTC

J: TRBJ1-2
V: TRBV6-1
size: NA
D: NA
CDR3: CASSEGAGFGGYTF
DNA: TGTGCCAGCAGTGAAGGGGCAGGGTTCGGAGGCTACACCTTC

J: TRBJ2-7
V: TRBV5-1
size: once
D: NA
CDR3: CASSPMTRSGDEQYF
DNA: TGCGCCAGCAGCCCCATGACTAGATCTGGCGACGAGCAGTACTTC

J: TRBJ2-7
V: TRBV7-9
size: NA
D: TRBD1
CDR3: CASSLSTGTVTYEQYF
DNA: TGTGCCAGCAGCTTAAGTACCGGGACAGTCACCTACGAGCAGTACTTC

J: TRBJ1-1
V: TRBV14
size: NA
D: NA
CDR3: CASSAGLNTEAFF
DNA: TGTGCCAGCAGCGCGGGTTTGAACACTGAAGCTTTCTTT

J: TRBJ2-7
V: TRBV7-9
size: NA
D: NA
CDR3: CASSSPSADGYEQYF
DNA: TGTGCCAGCAGCTCCCCCTCGGCGGATGGGTACGAGCAGTACTTC

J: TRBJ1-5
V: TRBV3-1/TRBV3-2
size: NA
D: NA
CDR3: CASSQDLRQPQHF
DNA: TGTGCCAGCAGCCAAGATCTAAGACAGCCCCAGCATTTT

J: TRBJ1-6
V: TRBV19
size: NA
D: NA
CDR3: CASTPGGLEDGDSPLHF
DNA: TGTGCCAGTACCCCGGGGGGGTTGGAGGACGGGGATTCACCCCTCCACTTT

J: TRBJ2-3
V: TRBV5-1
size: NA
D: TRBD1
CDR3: CASSSQGETDTQYF
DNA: TGCGCCAGCAGTTCACAGGGGGAAACAGATACGCAGTATTTT

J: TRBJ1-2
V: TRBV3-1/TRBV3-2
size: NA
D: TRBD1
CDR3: CASSPDRNYGYTF
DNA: TGTGCCAGCAGCCCGGACAGGAACTATGGCTACACCTTC